The TCR beta chain under discussion was sequenced for a study of blood T cell repertoires in COVID-19 (dated by TCRdb to 2018 to 2021). Notes on the research overall: The collaborator samples originated in the United States, Italy and Spain and spanned the acute and convalescent phases of COVID-19. The material from the prospective study consisted of cDNA or gDNA derived from T cells, B-cell-depleted T cells, or PBMCs. The dataset comprised deeply sampled blood TCRbeta repertoires from subjects exposed to, actively infected with, or recovered from COVID-19. The repertoires were released in a freely available public database intended as a resource for research on the immune response to SARS-CoV-2. The samples were drawn from two sources: the first 160 participants of the ongoing ImmuneRACE study, and about 1,300 subjects contributed by 6 global collaborators. Sample metadata almost always included a de-identified subject ID, COVID-19 status, age in years and sex. Where HLA class I and class II types were available, the types were taken from metadata supplied by the sample provider, not from assay-based typing.

At one collaborating source in Seattle, patients were enrolled during active infection and were followed longitudinally through the course of disease. Collaborating institutions collected whole blood in K2EDTA tubes following their own protocols. For TCRbeta analysis, collaborator samples were shipped as frozen whole blood, as isolated PBMCs, or as DNA extracted from either sample type. As concerns this clone: It lacks a known antigen. Base qualities are not at hand, and no much larger clone is one base apart.

The immunoSEQ Assay, a bias-controlled multiplex PCR, was used to amplify TCRbeta CDR3 regions from genomic DNA. The published analysis was carried out like this. The number of nucleated cells in each sample was estimated by amplification of reference gene primers within the assay. To quantify the absolute abundance of each unique TCRbeta CDR3 rearrangement, sequence reads were collapsed and filtered. For each sample, productive Simpson clonality was calculated by taking the square root of Simpson's diversity index across productive rearrangements. What TCRdb holds here is the immuneACCESS table cut down to in-frame rearrangements. Part of the clones is not present; checked against another copy, under half of the missing clones reflect an unresolved V gene, and the others are unexplained. V, J and clone size are those of that table, while D and trimming were read from the DNA. The sample includes around 50,000 clones, with approximately 80% observed a single time. Roughly 11% of the sample goes to the ten largest clones.

Paper-wide results and their limitations: Clinical and demographic metadata were provided uncurated, with the amount varying by source and participant.

V trim: 3 bases; J trim: 11 bases; unmatched bases: 3. The CDR3 holds 11 amino acids from the cysteine to the phenylalanine. Only CDR3 DNA is held: 33 bases, read in frame from base 1. Recombination linked TRBV12-3 or TRBV12-4 to TRBJ1-1, and 7 bases in between align with TRBD1. The receptor comes from a man at least 80 years old with COVID-19, enrolled during active disease. Sequenced material: peripheral blood. The CDR3 protein: CASSFTGEAFF. The base sequence is TGTGCCAGCAGTTTCACAGGGGAGGCTTTCTTT.